These 20 T cell receptor beta chains were sequenced from one sample in a study of early T cells in non-severe SARS-CoV-2 infection (dated by TCRdb to 2020 to 2022). The method behind the library was 5' RACE. Sequencing was performed on a NextSeq 500. Starting from the raw public reads, TCRdb applied fastp trimming at Q25, assembled clones with MiXCR and retained in-frame beta chains. Records with the same CDR3 protein are collapsed into one entry carrying the most frequent genes and DNA. Recorded for this sample are approximately 48,000 distinct CDR3 sequences; approximately 9.4% of them occurred a single time. Under 15% of the sample is held by the ten biggest clonotypes. The sample comprised whole blood. These receptors were collected from an adult who was a healthcare worker with PCR-confirmed SARS-CoV-2 infection or an uninfected control (not recorded which).

The chain is built from TRBV28 and TRBJ2-7; 11 bases are a match to TRBD2. The CDR3 is made up of 14 amino acids. CDR1 MDHEN and CDR2 SYDVKM come from the germline V gene. Trimming cost V 4 bases and J 7 bases; bases outside gene matches: 6. The CDR3 spells CASSYSGRAREQYF. CDR3 bases: TGTGCCAGCAGTTATAGCGGGAGGGCCCGGGAGCAGTACTTC.

A few counts support this clonotype. This chain connects TRBV9 to TRBJ2-3; possibly TRBD2 for D (5 bases). V was cut by 3 bases and J by 9 bases, with 17 bases left in between. The CDR3 loop spans 14 amino acids. CDR1 and CDR2 (germline): SGDLS, YYNGEE. The CDR3, as DNA: TGTGCCAGCAGCGGAGTTGGGAGACTCCGGACGCAGTATTTT. Translated, it gives CASSGVGRLRTQYF.

The chain uses TRBV7-9 and TRBJ2-5; maybe TRBD2 (6 bases). The V gene lost 3 bases and the J gene lost 3 bases, with 14 bases spanning the gap. This CDR3 has 15 amino acids. Germline values: CDR1 SEHNR, CDR2 FQNEAQ (reference sequence). The CDR3 reads CASSFTGSYKETQYF. The CDR3 DNA sequence: TGTGCCAGCAGCTTTACCGGGAGTTACAAAGAGACCCAGTACTTC.

This clonotype was seen ten or more times. This rearrangement joins TRBV5-1 to TRBJ2-5; tentative D call: TRBD2 (5 bases). V was cut by 4 bases and J by 2 bases, with 12 bases left in between. The CDR3 loop spans 14 amino acids. Germline V gene data show CDR1 as SGHRS and CDR2 as YFSETQ. The CDR3 is CASSPQTIQETQYF. In nucleotides, the CDR3 is TGCGCCAGCAGCCCTCAGACTATTCAAGAGACCCAGTACTTC.

This clonotype came up many times. The chain combines TRBV7-2 with TRBJ1-4, with 8 bases identical to TRBD1. This CDR3 region has 15 residues. Germline CDR1 reads SGHTA; CDR2 reads FQGNSA. With 1 base clipped from V and 4 bases from J, the junction kept 2 bases outside the gene matches. CDR3 residues: CASSLGDRNNEKLFF. Here the CDR3 DNA reads TGTGCCAGCAGCTTAGGGGACAGGAATAATGAAAAACTGTTTTTT.

The chain is built from TRBV12-3 or TRBV12-4 and TRBJ1-3, with a possible D match to TRBD1 (6 bases). CDR3 size: 15 residues. V gave up 4 bases and J gave up 3 bases, with 13 bases separating them. CDR3 region: CASSSTGFGGNTIYF. The CDR3 DNA follows: TGTGCCAGCAGTTCAACAGGGTTCGGTGGAAACACCATATATTTT.

This sequence joins TRBV5-1 and TRBJ2-1; no clear D gene. Germline assignment: CDR1 SGHRS and CDR2 YFSETQ. The CDR3 runs 13 residues. The V gene lost 4 bases and the J gene lost 7 bases, with 12 bases spanning the gap. CDR3 sequence (DNA): TGCGCCAGCAGCCCACGAGACTTGAATGAGCAGTTCTTC. Translated: CASSPRDLNEQFF.

This clonotype showed up many times. J is TRBJ1-1 and V is TRBV20-1; D is unresolved. The ends were cut back, 0 bases at V and 6 bases at J, with 14 bases in the middle. The CDR3 runs to 14 residues. Germline values: CDR1 DFQATT, CDR2 SNEGSKA (reference sequence). CDR3 region: CSARDRGYEAEAFF. As DNA, the CDR3 is TGCAGTGCTAGAGATCGAGGATATGAGGCTGAAGCTTTCTTT.

About this clonotype itself: A much more abundant neighbour one base away suggests this may be a read error. The J gene is TRBJ2-3, the V gene TRBV27; D possibly corresponds to TRBD1 (7 bases). This CDR3 is 16 amino acids long. Trimming removed 6 bases at V and 4 bases at J, with 20 bases between. The V gene's germline CDR1 is MNHEY and CDR2 SMNVEV (reference sequence). The CDR3 spells CASSDSTSRGADTQYF. The CDR3 DNA follows: TGTGCCAGCAGCGACTCAACGAGCAGGGGGGCAGATACGCAGTATTTT.

This clonotype came up many times. The rearrangement uses TRBV28 and TRBJ2-5; D might be TRBD2 (6 bases). Trimming stripped 8 bases from V and 5 bases from J, with 12 bases between. This CDR3 has 12 residues. CDR1 MDHEN and CDR2 SYDVKM come from the germline V gene. CDR3 loop: CASGLYIETQYF. CDR3 sequence (DNA): TGTGCCAGCGGACTATACATCGAGACCCAGTACTTC.

This clonotype was seen repeatedly, ten times or more. This CDR3 is CSASARVAGTDTQYF. Here the CDR3 DNA reads TGCAGTGCTAGCGCTCGAGTAGCGGGGACAGATACGCAGTATTTT. J is TRBJ2-3 and V is TRBV20-1, with 8 bases matching TRBD2. CDR1 DFQATT and CDR2 SNEGSKA come from the germline V gene (reference sequence). The J segment lost 3 bases and the V segment lost 3 bases, leaving 8 bases of the junction unmatched. CDR3 length: 15 residues.

By proportion, this clonotype is medium-sized (0.01 to 0.1%). The chain combines TRBV20-1 with TRBJ2-3; D remains ambiguous. With 6 bases removed from V and 0 bases from J, the gap between germline ends came to 7 bases. Looked up from germline, CDR1 is DFQATT and CDR2 is SNEGSKA (reference sequence). The CDR3 has 12 residues. This chain's CDR3 is CSAGPSTDTQYF. The CDR3 region has the DNA TGCAGTGCCGGGCCTAGCACAGATACGCAGTATTTT.

This clonotype showed up many times. The chain couples TRBV9 to TRBJ2-7; maybe TRBD1 (6 bases). Trimming took 4 bases from V and 7 from J, leaving 18 bases between them. This CDR3 region has 14 residues. Looked up from germline, CDR1 is SGDLS and CDR2 is YYNGEE. CDR3 nucleotides: TGTGCCAGCAGCCCACGGTGGGGGCAAGGGGAGCAGTACTTC. This codes for CASSPRWGQGEQYF.

This clonotype was seen repeatedly, ten times or more. The chain combines TRBV28 with TRBJ2-7; TRBD1 agrees at 7 bases. The V segment lost 2 bases and the J segment 0 bases; nucleotides outside the gene matches: 4. From germline, CDR1 is MDHEN and CDR2 SYDVKM. This CDR3 region has 15 residues. CDR3 nucleotides: TGTGCCAGCAGTTTAGGGACAGATTTCTCCTACGAGCAGTACTTC. Its protein product is CASSLGTDFSYEQYF.

The CDR3 loop reads CASSPDPYTGELFF. The CDR3 DNA sequence: TGCGCCAGCAGCCCGGACCCTTACACCGGGGAGCTGTTTTTT. V is TRBV5-1 and J is TRBJ2-2; D is uncertain. The V gene's germline CDR1 is SGHRS and CDR2 YFSETQ. This CDR3 has 14 residues. V lost 4 bases, J lost 3 bases, and 10 bases lay in between.

The chain carries TRBV28 and TRBJ2-7, with D perhaps matching TRBD1 (6 bases). Trimming took 8 bases from V and 6 from J, leaving 14 bases between them. The CDR3 contains 12 residues. Germline CDR1 MDHEN, CDR2 SYDVKM. This CDR3 is CASGTLSLEQYF. The CDR3 DNA is TGTGCCAGCGGGACACTATCCCTCGAGCAGTACTTC. The full variable domain, with the rest looked up from reference TRBV28 and TRBJ2-7, is DVKVTQSSRYLVKRTGEKVFLECVQDMDHENMFWYRQDPGLGLRLIYFSYDVKMKEKGDIPEGYSVSREKKERFSLILESASTNQTSMYLCASGTLSLEQYFGPGTRLTVT.

This clonotype was counted at least ten times. The J gene is TRBJ1-2, the V gene TRBV29-1, with D possibly being TRBD1 (6 bases). The CDR3 loop spans 11 amino acids. V lost 7 bases and J lost 4, with 10 bases in between. Looked up from germline, CDR1 is SQVTM and CDR2 is ANQGSEA. CDR3 sequence: CSAGQTYGYTF. CDR3 in DNA: TGCAGCGCCGGACAGACCTATGGCTACACCTTC.

This clonotype occurred many times. V gene TRBV12-3 or TRBV12-4 combines with J gene TRBJ1-2, with 9 bases matching TRBD1. V lost 6 bases and J lost 4; bases outside the gene matches: 6. CDR3 length equals 14 residues. CDR3 sequence (DNA): TGTGCCAGCAGGGGACAGGGAATCCCCTATGGCTACACCTTC. As protein: CASRGQGIPYGYTF.

This clonotype has a count of ten or more. This rearrangement joins TRBV5-1 to TRBJ2-3, with 9 bases aligning to TRBD1. Germline values: CDR1 SGHRS, CDR2 YFSETQ. V gave up 2 bases and J gave up 5 bases; unmatched junction bases: 6. The CDR3 extends over 15 amino acids. The CDR3 reads CASSLQGATGDTQYF. CDR3 nucleotides: TGCGCCAGCAGCTTACAGGGGGCCACGGGAGATACGCAGTATTTT.

In its sample, this clonotype was seen many times. The rearrangement links TRBV4-1 to TRBJ2-5, with D possibly being TRBD2 (6 bases). In germline, CDR1 is MGHRA, CDR2 YSYEKL. Deletions cut 4 bases from V and 5 bases from J, with 8 bases between. The CDR3 consists of 12 residues. This CDR3 reads CASSPGRETQYF. The CDR3 nucleotides read TGCGCCAGCAGCCCGGGGAGGGAGACCCAGTACTTC.